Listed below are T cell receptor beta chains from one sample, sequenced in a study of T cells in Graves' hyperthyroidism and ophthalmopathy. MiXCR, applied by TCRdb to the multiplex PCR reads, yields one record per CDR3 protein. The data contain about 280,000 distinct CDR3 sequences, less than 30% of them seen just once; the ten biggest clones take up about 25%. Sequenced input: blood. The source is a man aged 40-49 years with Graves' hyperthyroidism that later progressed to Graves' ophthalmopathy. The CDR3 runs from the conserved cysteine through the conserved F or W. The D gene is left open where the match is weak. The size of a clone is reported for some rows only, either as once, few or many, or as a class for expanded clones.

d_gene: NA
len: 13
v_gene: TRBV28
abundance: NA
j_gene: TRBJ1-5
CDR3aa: CASRNTFNQPQHF
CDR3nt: TGTGCCAGCAGAAATACATTCAATCAGCCCCAGCATTTT

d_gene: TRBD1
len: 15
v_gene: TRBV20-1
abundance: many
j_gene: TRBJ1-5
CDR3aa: CSARASGQIDQPQHF
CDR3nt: TGCAGTGCTAGAGCATCGGGACAGATTGATCAGCCCCAGCATTTT

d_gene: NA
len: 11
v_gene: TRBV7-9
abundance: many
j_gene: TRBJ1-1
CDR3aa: CASSDIREAFF
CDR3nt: TGTGCCAGCAGCGATATAAGAGAAGCTTTCTTT

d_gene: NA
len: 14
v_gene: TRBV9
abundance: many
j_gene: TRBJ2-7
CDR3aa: CASSDERAHYEQYF
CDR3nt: TGTGCCAGCAGCGACGAGCGGGCCCACTACGAGCAGTACTTC

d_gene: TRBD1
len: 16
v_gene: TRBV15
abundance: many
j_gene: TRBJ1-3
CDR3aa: CATSRGVGTGLNTIYF
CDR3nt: TGTGCCACCAGCAGAGGCGTAGGGACAGGGTTAAACACCATATATTTT

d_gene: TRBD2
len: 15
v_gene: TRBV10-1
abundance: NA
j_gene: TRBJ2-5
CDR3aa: CASSELKGLQETQYF
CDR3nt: TGCGCCAGCAGTGAACTAAAGGGACTACAAGAGACCCAGTACTTC

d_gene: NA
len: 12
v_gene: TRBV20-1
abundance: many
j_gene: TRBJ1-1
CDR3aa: CSASTGSNEAFF
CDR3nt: TGCAGTGCTAGTACAGGGTCTAATGAAGCTTTCTTT

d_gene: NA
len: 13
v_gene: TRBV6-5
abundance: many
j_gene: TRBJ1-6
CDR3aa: CASNGGENSPLHF
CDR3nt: TGTGCCAGCAACGGGGGGGAGAATTCACCCCTCCACTTT

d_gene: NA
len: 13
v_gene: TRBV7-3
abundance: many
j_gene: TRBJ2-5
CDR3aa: CASSLWAQETQYF
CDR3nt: TGTGCCAGCAGCTTATGGGCCCAGGAGACCCAGTACTTC

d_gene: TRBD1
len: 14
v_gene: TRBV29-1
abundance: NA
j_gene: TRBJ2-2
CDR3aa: CSVVADRAPGELFF
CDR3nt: TGCAGCGTTGTCGCGGACAGGGCCCCCGGGGAGCTGTTTTTT

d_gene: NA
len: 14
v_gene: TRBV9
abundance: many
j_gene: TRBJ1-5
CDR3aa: CASSQTVDSQPQHF
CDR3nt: TGTGCCAGCAGCCAAACAGTAGACAGTCAGCCCCAGCATTTT

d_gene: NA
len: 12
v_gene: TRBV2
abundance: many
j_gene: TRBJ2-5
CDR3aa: CASSGKEETQYF
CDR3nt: TGTGCCAGCAGTGGGAAGGAAGAGACCCAGTACTTC

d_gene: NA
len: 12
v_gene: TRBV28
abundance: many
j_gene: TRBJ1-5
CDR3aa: CASSFERRPQHF
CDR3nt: TGTGCCAGCAGTTTTGAGCGACGGCCCCAGCATTTT

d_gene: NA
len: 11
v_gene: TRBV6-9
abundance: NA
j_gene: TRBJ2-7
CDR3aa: CASSSGGRQYF
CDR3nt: TGTGCCAGCAGTTCCGGGGGGCGGCAGTACTTC

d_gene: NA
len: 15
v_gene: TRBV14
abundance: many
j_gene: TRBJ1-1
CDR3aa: CASSQAGGLNTEAFF
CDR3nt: TGTGCCAGCAGCCAAGCCGGGGGGTTGAACACTGAAGCTTTCTTT

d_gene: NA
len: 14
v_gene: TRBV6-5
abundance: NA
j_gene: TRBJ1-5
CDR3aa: CASSYSYGNQPQHF
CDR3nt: TGTGCCAGCAGTTACTCGTACGGCAATCAGCCCCAGCATTTT

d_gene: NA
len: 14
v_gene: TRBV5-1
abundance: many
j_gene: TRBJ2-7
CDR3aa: CASTIGDHSYEQYF
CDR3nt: TGCGCCAGCACCATAGGGGACCACTCCTACGAGCAGTACTTC

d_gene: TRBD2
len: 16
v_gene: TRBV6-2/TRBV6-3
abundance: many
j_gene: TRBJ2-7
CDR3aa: CASSYSTSGRSYEQYF
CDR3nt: TGTGCCAGCAGTTACTCGACTAGCGGTAGGTCCTACGAGCAGTACTTC

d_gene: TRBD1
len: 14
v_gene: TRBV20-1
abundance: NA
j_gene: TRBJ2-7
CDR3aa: CSALRGPITYEQYF
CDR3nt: TGCAGTGCCCTCAGGGGGCCCATCACCTACGAGCAGTACTTC

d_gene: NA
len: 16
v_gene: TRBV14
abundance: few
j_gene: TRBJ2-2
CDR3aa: CASSQVPGAGAGELFF
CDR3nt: TGTGCCAGCAGCCAAGTTCCGGGGGCAGGCGCCGGGGAGCTGTTTTTT

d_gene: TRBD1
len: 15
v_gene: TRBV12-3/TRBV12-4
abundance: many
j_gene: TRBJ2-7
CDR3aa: CASSPRDRPRDEQYF
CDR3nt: TGTGCCAGCAGTCCAAGGGACAGGCCCAGGGACGAGCAGTACTTC

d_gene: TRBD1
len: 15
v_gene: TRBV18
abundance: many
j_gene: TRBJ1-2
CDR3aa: CASSGPGQGARGYTF
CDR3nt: TGTGCCAGCTCAGGACCGGGACAGGGGGCTCGTGGCTACACCTTC

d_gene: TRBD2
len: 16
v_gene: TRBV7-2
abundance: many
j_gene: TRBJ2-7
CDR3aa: CASSLTGLAGGYEQYF
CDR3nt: TGTGCCAGCAGCTTGACAGGACTAGCGGGAGGTTACGAGCAGTACTTC

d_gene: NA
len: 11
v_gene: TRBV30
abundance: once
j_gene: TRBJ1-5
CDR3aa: CAWSADQPQHF
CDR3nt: TGTGCCTGGAGTGCGGATCAGCCCCAGCATTTT

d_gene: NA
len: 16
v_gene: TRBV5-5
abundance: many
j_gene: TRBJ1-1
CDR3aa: CASSPHLQGGNTEAFF
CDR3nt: TGTGCCAGCAGCCCTCACCTACAGGGAGGGAACACTGAAGCTTTCTTT

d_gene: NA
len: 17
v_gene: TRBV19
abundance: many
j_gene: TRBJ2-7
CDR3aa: CASSIRVGQIASYEQYF
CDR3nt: TGTGCCAGTAGTATAAGGGTCGGGCAGATTGCCTCCTACGAGCAGTACTTC

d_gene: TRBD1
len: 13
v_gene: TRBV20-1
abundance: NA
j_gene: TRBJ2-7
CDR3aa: CSASRTGDYEQYF
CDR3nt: TGCAGTGCTAGTCGGACAGGGGACTACGAGCAGTACTTC

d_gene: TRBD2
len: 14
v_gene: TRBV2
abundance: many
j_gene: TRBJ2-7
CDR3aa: CATRFSGSSYEQYF
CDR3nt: TGTGCCACCAGATTTAGCGGGAGCTCCTACGAGCAGTACTTC

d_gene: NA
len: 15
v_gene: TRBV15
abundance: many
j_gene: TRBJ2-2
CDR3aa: CATSRGDGPTGEPFF
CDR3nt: TGTGCCACCAGCAGAGGGGACGGACCCACCGGGGAGCCGTTTTTT

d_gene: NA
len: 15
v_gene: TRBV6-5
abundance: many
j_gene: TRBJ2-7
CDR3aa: CASSYGGGSAYEQYF
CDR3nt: TGTGCCAGCAGTTACGGTGGAGGGTCAGCCTACGAGCAGTACTTC

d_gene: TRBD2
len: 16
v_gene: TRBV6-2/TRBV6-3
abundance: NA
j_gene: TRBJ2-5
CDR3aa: CASSLRLAGLRETQYF
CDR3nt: TGTGCCAGCAGTTTAAGACTAGCGGGGTTAAGAGAGACCCAGTACTTC

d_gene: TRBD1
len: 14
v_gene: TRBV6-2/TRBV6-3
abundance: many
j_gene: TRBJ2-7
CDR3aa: CASSGTGRAYEQYF
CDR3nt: TGTGCCAGCAGTGGGACAGGACGCGCCTACGAGCAGTACTTC

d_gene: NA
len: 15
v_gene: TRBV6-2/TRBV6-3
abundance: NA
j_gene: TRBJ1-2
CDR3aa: CASSSSETAAYGYTF
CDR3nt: TGTGCCAGCAGTTCCTCGGAGACAGCTGCTTATGGCTACACCTTC

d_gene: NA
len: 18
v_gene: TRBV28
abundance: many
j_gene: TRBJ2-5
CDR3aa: CASSLVLAKRDFQETQYF
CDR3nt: TGTGCCAGCAGTTTAGTCCTCGCTAAACGGGACTTCCAAGAGACCCAGTACTTC

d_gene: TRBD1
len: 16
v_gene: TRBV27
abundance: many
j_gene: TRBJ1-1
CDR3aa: CASSVQGARLSTEAFF
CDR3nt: TGTGCCAGCAGTGTCCAGGGGGCAAGGTTGAGTACTGAAGCTTTCTTT

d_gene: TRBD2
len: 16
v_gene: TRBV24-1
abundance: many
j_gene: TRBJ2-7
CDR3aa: CATPGTSGPPTYEQYF
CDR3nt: TGTGCCACCCCCGGGACTAGCGGGCCACCAACCTACGAGCAGTACTTC

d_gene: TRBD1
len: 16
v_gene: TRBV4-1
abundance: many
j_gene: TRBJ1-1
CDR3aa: CASSQGGGGADTEAFF
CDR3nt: TGCGCCAGCAGCCAAGGCGGAGGGGGCGCAGACACTGAAGCTTTCTTT

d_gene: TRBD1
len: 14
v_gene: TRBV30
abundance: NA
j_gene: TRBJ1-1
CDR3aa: CAWRGTGLNTEAFF
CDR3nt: TGTGCCTGGAGGGGGACAGGGTTGAACACTGAAGCTTTCTTT

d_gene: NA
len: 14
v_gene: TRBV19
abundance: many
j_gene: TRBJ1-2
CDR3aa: CASSVAGILYGYTF
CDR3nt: TGTGCCAGTAGTGTGGCAGGGATACTCTATGGCTACACCTTC

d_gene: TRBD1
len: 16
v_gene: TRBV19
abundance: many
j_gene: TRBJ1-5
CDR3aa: CASSRSRDRGNQPQHF
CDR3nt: TGTGCCAGTAGTAGGTCCCGGGACAGGGGAAATCAGCCCCAGCATTTT

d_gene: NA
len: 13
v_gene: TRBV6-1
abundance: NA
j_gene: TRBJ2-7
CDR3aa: CASTLGGGNEQYF
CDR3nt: TGTGCCAGCACCCTGGGTGGAGGGAACGAGCAGTACTTC

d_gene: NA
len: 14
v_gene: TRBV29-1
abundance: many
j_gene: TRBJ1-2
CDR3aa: CSVERHQGGYGYTF
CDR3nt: TGCAGCGTTGAAAGGCACCAGGGTGGCTATGGCTACACCTTC

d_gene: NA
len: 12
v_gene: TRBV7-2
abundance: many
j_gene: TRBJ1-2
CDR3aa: CASSHPRYGYTF
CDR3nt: TGTGCCAGCAGCCACCCCCGCTATGGCTACACCTTC

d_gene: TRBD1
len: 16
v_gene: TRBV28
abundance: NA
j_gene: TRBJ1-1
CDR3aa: CASRKRATGVGAEAFF
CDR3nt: TGTGCCAGCAGGAAACGGGCGACAGGGGTGGGCGCTGAAGCTTTCTTT

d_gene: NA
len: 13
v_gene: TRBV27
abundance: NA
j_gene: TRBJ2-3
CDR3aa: CASSLSRPDTQYF
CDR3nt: TGTGCCAGCAGTTTATCTCGCCCAGATACGCAGTATTTT

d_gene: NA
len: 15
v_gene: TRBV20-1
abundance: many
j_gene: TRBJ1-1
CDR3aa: CSASDPHGADTEAFF
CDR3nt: TGCAGTGCTAGTGACCCCCATGGGGCAGACACTGAAGCTTTCTTT

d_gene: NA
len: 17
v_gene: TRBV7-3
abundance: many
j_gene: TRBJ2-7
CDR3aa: CASSDPNTMWADYEQYF
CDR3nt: TGTGCCAGCAGCGACCCTAATACGATGTGGGCAGACTACGAGCAGTACTTC

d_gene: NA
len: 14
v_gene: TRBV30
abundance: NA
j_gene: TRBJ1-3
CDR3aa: CAWSTGSSGNTIYF
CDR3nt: TGTGCCTGGAGCACAGGGAGCTCTGGAAACACCATATATTTT

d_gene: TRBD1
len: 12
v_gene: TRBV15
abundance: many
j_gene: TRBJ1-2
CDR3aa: CATSGDSRGYTF
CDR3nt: TGTGCCACCAGCGGGGACAGTCGGGGCTACACCTTC

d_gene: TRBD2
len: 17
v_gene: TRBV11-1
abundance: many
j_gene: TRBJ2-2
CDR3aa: CASSLNLAGANTGELFF
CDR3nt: TGTGCCAGCAGCTTAAACCTAGCGGGAGCGAACACCGGGGAGCTGTTTTTT